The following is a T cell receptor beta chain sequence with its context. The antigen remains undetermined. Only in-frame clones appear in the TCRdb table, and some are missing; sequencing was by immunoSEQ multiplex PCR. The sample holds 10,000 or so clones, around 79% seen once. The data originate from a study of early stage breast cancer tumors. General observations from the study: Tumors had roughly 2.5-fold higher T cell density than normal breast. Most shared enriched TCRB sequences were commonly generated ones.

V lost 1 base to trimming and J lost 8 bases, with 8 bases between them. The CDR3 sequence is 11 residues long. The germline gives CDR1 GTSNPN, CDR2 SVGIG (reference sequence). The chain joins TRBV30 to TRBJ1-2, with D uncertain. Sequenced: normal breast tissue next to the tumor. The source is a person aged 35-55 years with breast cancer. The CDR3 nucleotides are TGTGCCTGGAGTGCCGGGATCGGCTACACCTTC. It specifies CAWSAGIGYTF.